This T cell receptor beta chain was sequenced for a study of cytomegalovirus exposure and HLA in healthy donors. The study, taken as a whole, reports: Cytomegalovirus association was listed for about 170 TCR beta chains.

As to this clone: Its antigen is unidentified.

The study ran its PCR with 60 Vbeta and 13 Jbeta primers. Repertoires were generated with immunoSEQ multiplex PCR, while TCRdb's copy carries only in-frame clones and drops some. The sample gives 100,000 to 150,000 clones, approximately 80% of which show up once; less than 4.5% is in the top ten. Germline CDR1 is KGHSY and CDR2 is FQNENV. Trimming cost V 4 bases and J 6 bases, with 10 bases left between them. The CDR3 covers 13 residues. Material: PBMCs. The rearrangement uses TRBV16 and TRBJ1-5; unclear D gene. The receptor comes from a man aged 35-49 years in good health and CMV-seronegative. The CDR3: CASSPIPSQPQHF. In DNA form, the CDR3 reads TGTGCCAGCAGCCCAATCCCTAGTCAGCCCCAGCATTTT.